Listed below are T cell receptor beta chains from one sample, sequenced in a study of blood T cell repertoires in COVID-19. This table comes from immunoSEQ multiplex PCR, and its TCRdb copy is limited to in-frame clones, with some not included. The sample holds 150,000 or so clones, 86% seen once. Sequenced sample: peripheral blood. The origin of the receptors is a woman aged 55-69 years with acute or convalescent COVID-19. Each CDR3 is given with its conserved first and last residue. A D gene is named only where the DNA matches it firmly. Not every row has a clone size; where given, it reads once, few, many or a size class.

J gene: TRBJ2-5
clone size: .
CDR3 length: 15
D gene: .
V gene: TRBV7-7
CDR3 DNA: TGTGCTAGCAGCTTAGGGAGGGGGCAGCAAGAGACCCAGTACTTC
CDR3 protein: CASSLGRGQQETQYF

J gene: TRBJ2-1
clone size: once
CDR3 length: 14
D gene: TRBD2
V gene: TRBV7-2
CDR3 DNA: TGTGCCAGCGGGCTAGCGGGGGGGCAGACTGAGCAGTTCTTC
CDR3 protein: CASGLAGGQTEQFF

J gene: TRBJ2-2
clone size: .
CDR3 length: 17
D gene: TRBD1
V gene: TRBV14
CDR3 DNA: TGTGCCAGCAGCCAAGCCGGCAGGACAGGGAACACCGGGGAGCTGTTTTTT
CDR3 protein: CASSQAGRTGNTGELFF

J gene: TRBJ2-7
clone size: .
CDR3 length: 14
D gene: TRBD1
V gene: TRBV6-5
CDR3 DNA: TGTGCCAGCAGTTTAAGACAGGGGACCTACGAGCAGTACTTC
CDR3 protein: CASSLRQGTYEQYF

J gene: TRBJ1-1
clone size: .
CDR3 length: 15
D gene: .
V gene: TRBV28
CDR3 DNA: TGTGCCAGCAGTTTATCTTTCAGGGGTGGGACTGAAGCTTTCTTT
CDR3 protein: CASSLSFRGGTEAFF

J gene: TRBJ2-1
clone size: .
CDR3 length: 13
D gene: .
V gene: TRBV27
CDR3 DNA: TGTGCCAGCAGTTTCAGTGGGGGGTTTGAGCAGTTCTTC
CDR3 protein: CASSFSGGFEQFF

J gene: TRBJ2-1
clone size: many
CDR3 length: 15
D gene: .
V gene: TRBV5-1
CDR3 DNA: TGCGCCAGCAGCTCGGGGTGGACGTCCTACAATGAGCAGTTCTTC
CDR3 protein: CASSSGWTSYNEQFF

J gene: TRBJ1-1
clone size: .
CDR3 length: 13
D gene: .
V gene: TRBV6-5
CDR3 DNA: TGTGCCAGCAGTCGGAGGCGGAACACTGAAGCTTTCTTT
CDR3 protein: CASSRRRNTEAFF

J gene: TRBJ1-2
clone size: .
CDR3 length: 13
D gene: .
V gene: TRBV12-5
CDR3 DNA: TGTGCTAGTGGTTTCGGGGGAACCTATGGCTACACCTTC
CDR3 protein: CASGFGGTYGYTF

J gene: TRBJ2-7
clone size: .
CDR3 length: 16
D gene: .
V gene: TRBV6-2/TRBV6-3
CDR3 DNA: TGTGCCAGCAGTTACTCGAACTGGGCTCGATTCTACGAGCAGTACTTC
CDR3 protein: CASSYSNWARFYEQYF

J gene: TRBJ1-2
clone size: .
CDR3 length: 16
D gene: .
V gene: TRBV11-2
CDR3 DNA: TGTGCCAGCAGCGAGGCCCTGGTGCAGATGAACTATGGCTACACCTTC
CDR3 protein: CASSEALVQMNYGYTF

J gene: TRBJ2-2
clone size: .
CDR3 length: 16
D gene: TRBD1
V gene: TRBV5-1
CDR3 DNA: TGCGCCAGCAGCATGGACAGGGGGCCGCAGGTACGGGAGCTGTTTTTT
CDR3 protein: CASSMDRGPQVRELFF

J gene: TRBJ2-2
clone size: .
CDR3 length: 19
D gene: TRBD2
V gene: TRBV7-6
CDR3 DNA: TGTGCCAGCAGCGCAACTAGCGGGGGCCCAGGGAGGAACACCGGGGAGCTGTTTTTT
CDR3 protein: CASSATSGGPGRNTGELFF

J gene: TRBJ2-3
clone size: .
CDR3 length: 15
D gene: .
V gene: TRBV10-2
CDR3 DNA: TGCGCCAGCAGTGATGTAGTCAGGTACCCAGATACGCAGTATTTT
CDR3 protein: CASSDVVRYPDTQYF

J gene: TRBJ2-1
clone size: .
CDR3 length: 15
D gene: TRBD2
V gene: TRBV10-1
CDR3 DNA: TGCGCCAGCAGTGATACGGGGGGTCTATACAATGAGCAGTTCTTC
CDR3 protein: CASSDTGGLYNEQFF

J gene: TRBJ2-3
clone size: .
CDR3 length: 17
D gene: TRBD2
V gene: TRBV28
CDR3 DNA: TGTGCCAGCAGTTTTGATACCGGGGGGACCGACACAGATACGCAGTATTTT
CDR3 protein: CASSFDTGGTDTDTQYF

J gene: TRBJ1-1
clone size: few
CDR3 length: 15
D gene: .
V gene: TRBV5-1
CDR3 DNA: TGCGCCAGCAGCTTGGACGGGAGACCGAACACTGAAGCTTTCTTT
CDR3 protein: CASSLDGRPNTEAFF

J gene: TRBJ2-1
clone size: .
CDR3 length: 18
D gene: TRBD2
V gene: TRBV5-1
CDR3 DNA: TGCGCCAGCAGCTTTAGCGGGGGCCACCTCAGCTCCTACAATGAGCAGTTCTTC
CDR3 protein: CASSFSGGHLSSYNEQFF

J gene: TRBJ1-1
clone size: .
CDR3 length: 14
D gene: TRBD1
V gene: TRBV19
CDR3 DNA: TGTGCCAGTACCAAGGGGACAGAGCTCTCTGAAGCTTTCTTT
CDR3 protein: CASTKGTELSEAFF

J gene: TRBJ1-1
clone size: .
CDR3 length: 15
D gene: .
V gene: TRBV6-4
CDR3 DNA: TGTGCCAGCAGTGATCATCCAGGGCGATCCACTGAAGCTTTCTTT
CDR3 protein: CASSDHPGRSTEAFF

J gene: TRBJ1-4
clone size: .
CDR3 length: 16
D gene: TRBD1
V gene: TRBV5-1
CDR3 DNA: TGCGCCAGCAGCTTGGCCCCCAGGGGGTCGAATGAAAAACTGTTTTTT
CDR3 protein: CASSLAPRGSNEKLFF

J gene: TRBJ2-5
clone size: .
CDR3 length: 17
D gene: TRBD2
V gene: TRBV30
CDR3 DNA: TGTGCCTGGAGTTTAACGACAGCGGGGGGGCAGAGAGAGACCCAGTACTTC
CDR3 protein: CAWSLTTAGGQRETQYF

J gene: TRBJ1-2
clone size: .
CDR3 length: 13
D gene: .
V gene: TRBV5-1
CDR3 DNA: TGCGCCAGCAGCTTGGGGGCAGGGAACGGCTACACCTTC
CDR3 protein: CASSLGAGNGYTF

J gene: TRBJ2-6
clone size: .
CDR3 length: 15
D gene: .
V gene: TRBV28
CDR3 DNA: TGTGCCAGCAGTAGTACAGGGACTGGGGCCAACGTCCTGACTTTC
CDR3 protein: CASSSTGTGANVLTF

J gene: TRBJ2-2
clone size: .
CDR3 length: 15
D gene: TRBD1
V gene: TRBV27
CDR3 DNA: TGTGCCAGCAGTTTAATTGGACAGGGGCACGGGGAGCTGTTTTTT
CDR3 protein: CASSLIGQGHGELFF

J gene: TRBJ2-6
clone size: .
CDR3 length: 15
D gene: TRBD1
V gene: TRBV13
CDR3 DNA: TGTGCCAGCAGCTTGCTGACAGGGGGCGCCAACGTCCTGACTTTC
CDR3 protein: CASSLLTGGANVLTF

J gene: TRBJ1-1
clone size: once
CDR3 length: 16
D gene: TRBD1
V gene: TRBV4-2
CDR3 DNA: TGTGCCAGCAGCCAAGAGGGTACAGGGGCCGGCGGTGAAGCTTTCTTT
CDR3 protein: CASSQEGTGAGGEAFF

J gene: TRBJ2-3
clone size: .
CDR3 length: 16
D gene: .
V gene: TRBV29-1
CDR3 DNA: TGCAGCGTTGAAGGCCCGGGGTTTAGTGGCACAGATACGCAGTATTTT
CDR3 protein: CSVEGPGFSGTDTQYF

J gene: TRBJ2-2
clone size: .
CDR3 length: 15
D gene: .
V gene: TRBV12-5
CDR3 DNA: TGTGCTAGTGTTGGGGAGAGGGCGGGCACCGGGGAGCTGTTTTTT
CDR3 protein: CASVGERAGTGELFF

J gene: TRBJ1-3
clone size: .
CDR3 length: 15
D gene: .
V gene: TRBV15
CDR3 DNA: TGTGCCACCAGCAGAAACCGCGGCTCTGGAAACACCATATATTTT
CDR3 protein: CATSRNRGSGNTIYF

J gene: TRBJ1-5
clone size: .
CDR3 length: 16
D gene: TRBD1
V gene: TRBV4-2
CDR3 DNA: TGTGCCAGCAGCCAAGATGGGGACAGGGTAGGACAGCCCCAGCATTTT
CDR3 protein: CASSQDGDRVGQPQHF

J gene: TRBJ2-1
clone size: .
CDR3 length: 14
D gene: .
V gene: TRBV18
CDR3 DNA: TGTGCCAGCTCACCACGGGACACCTACAATGAGCAGTTCTTC
CDR3 protein: CASSPRDTYNEQFF

J gene: TRBJ1-4
clone size: .
CDR3 length: 13
D gene: .
V gene: TRBV11-3
CDR3 DNA: TGTGCCAGCAGCTTAGCTGGATCGGGGAAACTGTTTTTT
CDR3 protein: CASSLAGSGKLFF

J gene: TRBJ1-4
clone size: once
CDR3 length: 13
D gene: .
V gene: TRBV30
CDR3 DNA: TGTGCCTGGAGTGGGGGGGGAGGTGAAAAACTGTTTTTT
CDR3 protein: CAWSGGGGEKLFF

J gene: TRBJ2-4
clone size: .
CDR3 length: 13
D gene: .
V gene: TRBV6-5
CDR3 DNA: TGTGCCAGCAGTTCCTTAGCCAAAAACATTCAGTACTTC
CDR3 protein: CASSSLAKNIQYF

J gene: TRBJ2-2
clone size: .
CDR3 length: 17
D gene: TRBD2
V gene: TRBV4-3
CDR3 DNA: TGCGCCAGCAGCCGTATACTAGCGGGAGCGAACACCGGGGAGCTGTTTTTT
CDR3 protein: CASSRILAGANTGELFF

J gene: TRBJ2-5
clone size: .
CDR3 length: 14
D gene: TRBD2
V gene: TRBV15
CDR3 DNA: TGTGCCACCAGCGGACGGGGGGGCCAGGAGACCCAGTACTTC
CDR3 protein: CATSGRGGQETQYF